This TCR beta chain came from a study of shared clonotypes between healthy human individuals. The donors were all Caucasian adults (living in Nashville, Tennessee). CDR3 length: 16 residues. CDR1 is LGHNA, CDR2 YSLEER, per germline. With 0 bases clipped from V and 6 bases from J, the junction kept 7 bases outside the gene matches. This clone ranks as medium-sized. Other nucleotide sequences from this sample produce the same CDR3. The assay was carried out at the deep level. Assay used: immunoSEQ multiplex PCR; TCRdb lists only in-frame clones, some missing. The repertoire holds roughly 500,000 clones, with about 76% as singletons.

This receptor was taken from a woman aged 40 to 50 in good health. Some clones in this sample may be carry-over from other donors' samples. The sample was PBMCs. The chain joins TRBV4-3 to TRBJ2-2, with 7 bases identical to TRBD2. Here the CDR3 reads CASSQDTLGGPGELFF. CDR3 in DNA: TGCGCCAGCAGCCAAGATACGCTGGGAGGGCCCGGGGAGCTGTTTTTT.